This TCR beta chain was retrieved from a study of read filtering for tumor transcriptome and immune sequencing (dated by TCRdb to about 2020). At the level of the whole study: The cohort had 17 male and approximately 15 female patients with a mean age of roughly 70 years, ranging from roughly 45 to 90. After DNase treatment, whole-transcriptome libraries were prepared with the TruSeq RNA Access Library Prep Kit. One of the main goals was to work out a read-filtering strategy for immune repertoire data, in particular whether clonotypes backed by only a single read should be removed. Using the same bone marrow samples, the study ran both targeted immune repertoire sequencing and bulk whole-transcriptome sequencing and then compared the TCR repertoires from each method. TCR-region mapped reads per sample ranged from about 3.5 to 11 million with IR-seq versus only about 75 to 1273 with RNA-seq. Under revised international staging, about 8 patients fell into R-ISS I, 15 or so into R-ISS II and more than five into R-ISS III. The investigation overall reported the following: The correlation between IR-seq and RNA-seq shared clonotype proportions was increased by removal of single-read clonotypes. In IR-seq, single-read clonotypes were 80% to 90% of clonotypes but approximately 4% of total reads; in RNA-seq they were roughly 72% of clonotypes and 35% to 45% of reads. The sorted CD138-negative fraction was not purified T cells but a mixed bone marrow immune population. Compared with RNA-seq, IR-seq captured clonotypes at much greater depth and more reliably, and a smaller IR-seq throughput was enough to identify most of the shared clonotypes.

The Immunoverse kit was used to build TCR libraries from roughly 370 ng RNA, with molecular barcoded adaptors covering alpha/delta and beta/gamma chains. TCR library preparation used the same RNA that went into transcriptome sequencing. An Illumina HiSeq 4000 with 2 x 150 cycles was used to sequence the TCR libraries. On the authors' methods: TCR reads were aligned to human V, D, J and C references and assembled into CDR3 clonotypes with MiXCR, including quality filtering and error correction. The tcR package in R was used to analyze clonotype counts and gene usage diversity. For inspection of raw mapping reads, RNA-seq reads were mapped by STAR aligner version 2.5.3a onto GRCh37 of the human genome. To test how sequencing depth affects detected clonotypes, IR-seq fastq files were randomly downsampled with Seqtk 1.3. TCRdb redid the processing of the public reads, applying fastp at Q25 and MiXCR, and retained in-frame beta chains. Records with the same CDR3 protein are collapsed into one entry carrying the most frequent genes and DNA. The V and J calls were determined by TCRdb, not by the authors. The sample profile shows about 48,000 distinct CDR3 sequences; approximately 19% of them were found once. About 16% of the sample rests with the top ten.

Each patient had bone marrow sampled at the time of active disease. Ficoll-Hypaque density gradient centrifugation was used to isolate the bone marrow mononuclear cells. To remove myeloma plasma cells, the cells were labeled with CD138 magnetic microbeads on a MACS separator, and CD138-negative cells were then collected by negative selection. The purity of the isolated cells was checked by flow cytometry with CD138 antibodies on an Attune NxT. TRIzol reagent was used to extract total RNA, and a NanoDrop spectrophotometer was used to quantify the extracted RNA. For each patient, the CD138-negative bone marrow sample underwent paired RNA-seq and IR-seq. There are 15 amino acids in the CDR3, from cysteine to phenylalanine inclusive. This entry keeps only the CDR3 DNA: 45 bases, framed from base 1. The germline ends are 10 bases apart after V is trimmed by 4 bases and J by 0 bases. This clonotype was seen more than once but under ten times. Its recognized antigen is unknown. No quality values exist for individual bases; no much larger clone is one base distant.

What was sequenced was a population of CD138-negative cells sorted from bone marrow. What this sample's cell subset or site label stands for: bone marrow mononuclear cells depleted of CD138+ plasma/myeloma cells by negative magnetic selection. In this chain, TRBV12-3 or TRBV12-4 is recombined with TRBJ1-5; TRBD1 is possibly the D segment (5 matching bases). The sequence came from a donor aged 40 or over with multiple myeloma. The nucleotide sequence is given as TGTGCCAGCAGTTCAGGACAACCTAGCAATCAGCCCCAGCATTTT. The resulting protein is CASSSGQPSNQPQHF.